Detailed here is one TCR beta chain. Its antigen target is currently unknown. No much larger clone exists at a distance of one base, and base qualities are not known. The data were obtained in a study of OX40 agonist ivuxolimab in advanced cancers. For the study in its entirety: Ivuxolimab, which targeted the costimulatory receptor OX40 (CD134), was an agonistic, fully human IgG2 monoclonal antibody. Intravenous ivuxolimab was administered to patients every 2 weeks at six dose levels: 0.01, 0.1, 0.3, 1.5, 3 and 10 mg/kg. Of the roughly 53 patients in dose escalation, 19 had hepatocellular carcinoma, about 15 had melanoma, 9 had renal cell carcinoma and 9 had head and neck cancer. The dose-escalation cohort was 80% to 90% male with a mean age of around 62 years, ranging from about 20 to 80. Patients were allowed to have had prior anti-PD-1, anti-PD-L1 or anti-CTLA-4 therapy, and approximately 40% of the dose-escalation patients had been treated with checkpoint inhibitors. Three dose-escalation patients achieved partial responses, one with hepatocellular carcinoma and two with cutaneous melanoma. Peripheral TCRbeta sequencing aimed to test whether ivuxolimab altered TCR sequence diversity and caused clonal T-cell expansion. The paper reports the monotherapy dose-escalation portion (N ≈ 52 patients) of the phase I ivuxolimab trial. Points the paper makes about the study in general: Which antigens the clonally expanded peripheral T cells were specific for was not determined. On average, CD8+ T cells showed more expanded clones than CD4+ T cells after ivuxolimab. Clonal expansion of both CD4+ and CD8+ blood T cells was observed from baseline to week 6 at doses 0.1 to 3.0 mg/kg. In partial responders in the 0.1-3.0 mg/kg groups, normalized peripheral clonal expansion was found to be among the lowest, especially among CD8+ T cells. Low levels of normalized T-cell clonal expansion were also seen in some nonresponding patients.

To sequence the TCRbeta CDR3 region, genomic DNA was isolated from the sorted cells. The immunoSEQ Assay was used to sequence the TCRbeta CDR3 regions. TCRdb took this table from immuneACCESS and kept in-frame rearrangements with V and J called. Such tables lack part of the clones; where checked against another copy, unresolved V genes explain under half of the gap, and the rest is unexplained. This sample has 50,000 or so clones in its table, and approximately 93% of those were observed once. Around 12% of the sample is taken by the ten largest. The trial excluded patients who had a history of autoimmune disease or were on systemic immunosuppression. Peripheral blood for TCR sequencing was collected from all dose cohorts at baseline, on cycle 4 day 1, and on cycle 7 day 1. Samples were obtained from an open-label, multicenter, first-in-human phase I dose-escalation trial of ivuxolimab. Adults with locally advanced or metastatic melanoma, renal cell carcinoma, hepatocellular carcinoma or head and neck squamous cell carcinoma were enrolled in the trial. Before TCR sequencing, CD4+ T cells and CD8+ T cells from peripheral blood were sorted into separate populations.

The source of this sequence is an adult with an advanced solid tumor such as melanoma, head and neck, liver or kidney cancer. This specimen consisted of CD4+ or CD8+ T cells sorted from blood, obtained in a trial of the OX40 agonist ivuxolimab.

The DNA is as follows: TGTGCCAGTAGTTTGCTAGCGGGGGGTTTCAATGAGCAGTTCTTC. Its protein reads: CASSLLAGGFNEQFF. The chain was built from TRBV19 and TRBJ2-1; TRBD2 matches 11 bases in the middle. The germline V end is reduced by 5 bases and the J end by 6 bases; junction bases left unmatched: 6. From its cysteine to its phenylalanine, the CDR3 spans 15 amino acids. Left in the record is the CDR3 DNA by itself, 45 bases read in frame from the first base. The germline V gene (reference sequence) supplies CDR1 LNHDA and CDR2 SQIVND.